At least ten counts were recorded for the clone carrying this T cell receptor (beta chain). As yet, its antigen is unknown. The sequenced fragment ends 3 residues before the CDR3 boundary, so the rest is inferred from the germline J gene. This entry comes from a study of T cell clonality in common variable immunodeficiency. Study results and limitations: Repertoire-complication correlations in CVID were limited by patient heterogeneity.

Germline lookup yields CDR1 DFQATT and CDR2 SNEGSKA (reference sequence). This CDR3 has 18 residues. The ends lost 2 bases at V and 0 bases at J; junction bases unmatched: 8. Libraries were prepared by immunoSEQ multiplex PCR; TCRdb keeps only in-frame clonotypes and omits some of them. There are tens of thousands of clones in the sample, none observed a single time. The clonotype comes from a person aged 18-69 years in good health. The chain combines TRBV20-1 with TRBJ1-4; 11 bases agree with TRBD1. Sequencing was performed on peripheral blood mononuclear cells. The CDR3 reads CSARPDRGRIATNEKLFF. CDR3 bases read: TGCAGTGCTAGACCGGACAGGGGGCGAATAGCAACTAATGAAAAA.